The 13 T cell receptor beta chains below all came from one sample that was sequenced in a study of shared clonotypes between healthy human individuals. Repertoires were generated with immunoSEQ multiplex PCR, while TCRdb's copy carries only in-frame clones and drops some. Seen here are about 680,000 clones, 72% observed once, and the top ten hold 1.8%. Sequences were obtained from memory CD4+ T cells sorted from blood. The subset was: CD45RA-negative fraction. The receptors originated from a woman aged 30 to 39 in good health.

The chain has TRBV28 and TRBJ1-1; no clear D gene. Germline V CDR1 and CDR2: MDHEN, SYDVKM. The CDR3 totals 15 residues. The V end was cut by 2 bases, the J end by 0 bases, with 10 bases between. CDR3 sequence (DNA): TGTGCCAGCAGTTTAAAAGGTGTTGTGAACACTGAAGCTTTCTTT. Translating it yields CASSLKGVVNTEAFF.

The V and J genes are TRBV28 and TRBJ2-1; D may match TRBD1 or TRBD2 (6 bases each). The germline CDR1 and CDR2 sequences are MDHEN and SYDVKM. With 5 bases removed from V and 2 bases from J, the gap between germline ends came to 13 bases. CDR3 length equals 15 residues. The CDR3 reads CASSISRGAYNEQFF. In DNA, the CDR3 is TGTGCCAGCAGTATATCTAGGGGGGCCTACAATGAGCAGTTCTTC.

This clone was counted many times. V gene TRBV6-6 combines with J gene TRBJ2-5; TRBD2 aligns across 11 bases. Germline loops: CDR1 MNHNY, CDR2 SVGAGI (reference sequence). V dropped 6 bases and J dropped 0; count of bases not matched to a gene: 6. The CDR3 consists of 16 residues. CDR3 sequence reads: CASRPGTSGHQETQYF. The CDR3 coding sequence is TGTGCCAGCAGACCTGGGACTAGCGGACACCAAGAGACCCAGTACTTC.

This chain links TRBV4-1 with TRBJ2-7, with a possible D match to TRBD1 (6 bases). CDR1 and CDR2 (germline): MGHRA, YSYEKL. V was pared by 0 bases and J by 2 bases, with 17 bases between. CDR3 length: 17 residues. The CDR3 nucleotides are TGCGCCAGCAGCCAAGATCTAGCAGGGGCCATTGCCTACGAGCAGTACTTC. It specifies CASSQDLAGAIAYEQYF.

The V and J genes are TRBV11-2 and TRBJ2-7, with 9 nucleotides matching TRBD1. J gave up 1 base and V 3 bases, and 4 bases lay outside the gene matches. The CDR3 is 15 amino acids. CDR1 is SGHAT, CDR2 FQNNGV, per germline. CDR3 sequence reads: CASSFQTGGSYEQYF. CDR3 DNA sequence: TGTGCCAGCAGCTTTCAGACAGGGGGTTCCTACGAGCAGTACTTC.

This chain uses TRBV5-1 with TRBJ2-3, with D possibly being TRBD2 (5 bases). Germline CDR1 SGHRS, CDR2 YFSETQ. The CDR3 spans 15 residues. The V gene lost 0 bases and the J gene lost 3 bases, with 11 bases spanning the gap. In DNA form, the CDR3 reads TGCGCCAGCAGCTTGGTGGGAGTCGTGACAGATACGCAGTATTTT. Residues: CASSLVGVVTDTQYF. Together with reference TRBV5-1 and TRBJ2-3, the CDR3 gives the full variable domain: KAGVTQTPRYLIKTRGQQVTLSCSPISGHRSVSWYQQTPGQGLQFLFEYFSETQRNKGNFPGRFSGRQFSNSRSEMNVSTLELGDSALYLCASSLVGVVTDTQYFGPGTRLTVL.

The CDR3, as DNA: TGTGCCAGCAGCTTGTTTAGCGGGACAGGATCTGAAGCTTTCTTT. It yields the protein CASSLFSGTGSEAFF. The chain carries TRBV5-6 and TRBJ1-1; TRBD1 matches at 8 bases. The V gene end was trimmed by 1 base and the J gene end by 6 bases; junction bases not matched to a gene: 8. CDR3 length: 15 amino acids. Per germline, CDR1 SGHDT and CDR2 YYEEEE.

This chain joins TRBV10-3 and TRBJ2-7; 8 nucleotides line up with TRBD2. The trim removed 0 bases at V and 0 bases at J, leaving 4 bases unmatched. Germline CDR1 reads ENHRY; CDR2 reads SYGVKD. This CDR3 spans 16 amino acids. The CDR3 DNA follows: TGTGCCATCAGTGAGTCGACTAGCGCCGTCTCCTACGAGCAGTACTTC. Protein product: CAISESTSAVSYEQYF.

This clone has just a few counts. The V gene is TRBV27, the J gene TRBJ1-2; D not certain. Looked up from germline, CDR1 is MNHEY and CDR2 is SMNVEV (reference sequence). Trimming took 4 bases from V and 2 from J, leaving 8 bases between them. The CDR3 runs 13 residues. The CDR3 protein is CASSSGRNYGYTF. In nucleotides, the CDR3 is TGTGCCAGCAGTTCAGGCAGAAACTATGGCTACACCTTC.

This clone has at least ten counts. V gene TRBV7-9 combines with J gene TRBJ1-1; D is unclear. This CDR3 spans 15 amino acids. V gave up 2 bases and J gave up 5 bases, with 15 bases separating them. CDR1 and CDR2 (germline): SEHNR, FQNEAQ (reference sequence). This CDR3 reads CASSLSTSGGTEAFF. In nucleotides, the CDR3 is TGTGCCAGCAGCTTATCCACTTCAGGTGGAACTGAAGCTTTCTTT.

V and J are TRBV4-1 and TRBJ2-1; 7 nucleotides line up with TRBD2. Germline trimming cut 1 base from V and 8 bases from J; bases unmatched to any gene: 8. The germline gives CDR1 MGHRA, CDR2 YSYEKL. CDR3 length: 15 amino acids. CDR3 protein: CASSQGPTSRDEQFF. In DNA, the CDR3 is TGCGCCAGCAGCCAAGGGCCGACTAGCAGAGATGAGCAGTTCTTC.

The gene calls are TRBV28 and TRBJ1-5; D is uncertain. The germline V gene has CDR1 MDHEN and CDR2 SYDVKM. This CDR3 contains 12 residues. V lost 3 bases, J lost 4 bases, and 4 bases lay in between. CDR3 residues: CASSFPNQPQHF. The CDR3 nucleotides read TGTGCCAGCAGTTTCCCAAATCAGCCCCAGCATTTT.

The chain combines TRBV6-1 with TRBJ1-2; D gene unclear. The germline V and J ends were trimmed by 4 bases and 4 bases, with 22 bases remaining between them. The germline V gene encodes CDR1 MNHNS and CDR2 SASEGT. The length of the CDR3 is 17 residues. CDR3 sequence reads: CASSVNPGSQAGYGYTF. As DNA, the CDR3 is TGTGCCAGCAGTGTAAACCCGGGTAGCCAGGCTGGCTATGGCTACACCTTC.